Below, 9 T cell receptor beta chains from the same sample are listed, as sequenced in a study of beta chain features in type 1 diabetes. Expressed TCRB transcripts were sequenced because the entire RNA isolate underwent reverse transcription. The protocol was immunoSEQ multiplex PCR, while the TCRdb copy is restricted to in-frame clones and leaves out a portion. The sample carries more than 300,000 clones, roughly 16% recorded once. The sequenced sample was naive CD4+ T cells from blood. Receptors were obtained from a woman aged 18-29 years in good health.

This clone was picked up a small number of times. The J gene is TRBJ1-3, the V gene TRBV29-1, with D uncertain. Trimming removed 4 bases at V and 1 base at J, with 8 bases between. Germline V lookup: CDR1 SQVTM, CDR2 ANQGSEA. CDR3 size: 13 residues. The CDR3 nucleotides are TGCAGCGTTGGAGGGCGATCTGGAAACACCATATATTTT. Translated: CSVGGRSGNTIYF.

The genes are TRBV30 and TRBJ2-5, with 9 bases matching TRBD1. Losses at the gene ends were 0 bases for V and 8 bases for J; bases not matched to a gene: 7. The CDR3 runs 14 residues. The germline gives CDR1 GTSNPN, CDR2 SVGIG (reference sequence). CDR3 nucleotides: TGTGCCTGGAGTGTAGGCGACAGGGGGGTAACCCAGTACTTC. It specifies CAWSVGDRGVTQYF.

This chain connects TRBV25-1 to TRBJ2-3, with 9 bases that match TRBD2. Germline CDR1 and CDR2: MGHDK and SYGVNS. The CDR3 runs 17 residues. V trimming: 5 bases; J trimming: 5 bases; junction bases outside the gene matches: 14. CDR3 amino acids: CASSPQGEIAGVDTQYF. The CDR3 DNA is TGTGCCAGCAGTCCCCAAGGGGAAATAGCGGGAGTAGATACGCAGTATTTT.

The chain has TRBV18 and TRBJ2-2, with D unclear. Trimming removed 5 bases from V and 6 bases from J, with 16 bases in between. Germline loops: CDR1 KGHSH, CDR2 LQKENI. The CDR3 runs 15 residues. The CDR3 here is CASSFASRLPGELFF. The CDR3 nucleotides are TGTGCCAGCTCATTTGCCTCTAGGCTACCCGGGGAGCTGTTTTTT.

Only a few counts were recorded for this clone. The V gene is TRBV6-5, the J gene TRBJ1-1; the match to TRBD1 covers 8 bases. The CDR3 runs to 16 residues. Germline CDR1 and CDR2: MNHEY and SVGAGI. Trimming took 1 base from V and 3 from J; bases not matched to a gene: 7. CDR3 residues: CASSYWASTGDTEAFF. In DNA, the CDR3 is TGTGCCAGCAGTTACTGGGCCTCGACAGGGGACACTGAAGCTTTCTTT.

This clone was detected a few times. The rearrangement joins TRBV7-6 to TRBJ2-1; possible D gene TRBD2, 6 bases. This CDR3 is 15 amino acids long. The germline V gene has CDR1 SGHVS and CDR2 FNYEAQ. Between the trimmed V and J ends, which lost 1 base and 4 bases, there was a span of 11 bases. The CDR3 reads CASSLGGELYNEQFF. CDR3 bases: TGTGCCAGCAGCTTAGGCGGGGAGTTGTACAATGAGCAGTTCTTC.

The chain links TRBV7-9 to TRBJ2-6; no clear D. This CDR3 has 15 residues. With 0 bases removed from V and 2 bases from J, the gap between germline ends came to 5 bases. Per germline, CDR1 SEHNR and CDR2 FQNEAQ (reference sequence). CDR3 residues: CASSLARTGANVLTF. In nucleotides, the CDR3 is TGTGCCAGCAGCTTAGCCAGAACTGGGGCCAACGTCCTGACTTTC.

The chain carries TRBV30 and TRBJ1-5; D is ambiguous. Trimming stripped 2 bases from V and 10 bases from J, with 15 bases between. CDR3 size: 13 residues. Germline V lookup: CDR1 GTSNPN, CDR2 SVGIG (reference sequence). The CDR3 bases are TGTGCCTGGAGTAACGGAGGAGCAGGTCCCCAGCATTTT. Amino acids: CAWSNGGAGPQHF. Using reference TRBV30 and TRBJ1-5 for the parts outside the CDR3, the full variable domain is SQTIHQWPATLVQPVGSPLSLECTVEGTSNPNLYWYRQAAGRGLQLLFYSVGIGQISSEVPQNLSASRPQDRQFILSSKKLLLSDSGFYLCAWSNGGAGPQHFGDGTRLSIL.

CDR3 loop: CSVKSSTGRYEQYF. The CDR3 nucleotides read TGCAGCGTCAAGTCATCGACAGGGCGATACGAGCAGTACTTC. This chain uses TRBV29-1 with TRBJ2-7; 7 bases align to TRBD1. There are 14 residues in the CDR3. Germline V gene data show CDR1 as SQVTM and CDR2 as ANQGSEA. The V segment lost 6 bases and the J segment 4 bases; nucleotides outside the gene matches: 12.